This TCR beta chain was documented in a study of blood T cells in healthy people across ages. Trimming removed 2 bases from V and 0 bases from J; junction bases left unmatched: 5. Germline V gene data show CDR1 as MNHNY and CDR2 as SVGAGI (reference sequence). CDR3 length equals 16 residues. Study-level findings and limits: Calculation of diversity from one million T cells yielded estimates considered to be underestimates.

Concerning this clonotype: Antigen: not known.

A second PCR, run for 7 to 11 cycles, used a sample-barcoded 5' primer plus a J-beta primer mix. The authors tagged each cDNA molecule using a template-switch adaptor with 12 random nucleotides. Using its own MiXCR run on the 5' RACE reads, TCRdb lists one record per CDR3 protein. The sample lists around 2 million distinct CDR3 sequences, about two fifths occurring once. Sequencing used blood. The gene calls are TRBV6-6 and TRBJ1-1, with 8 bases that match TRBD1. This TCR derives from a human donor in good health. The CDR3 region is CASSYTAGQVNTEAFF. Written as DNA, the CDR3 is TGTGCCAGCAGTTACACCGCGGGACAGGTGAACACTGAAGCTTTCTTT.